The next 29 T cell receptor beta chains were all read from a single sample in a study of T cell changes during pregnancy in multiple sclerosis. Clones were sequenced by immunoSEQ multiplex PCR, and TCRdb holds only the in-frame ones, with some missing. Of about 38,000 clones in the sample, around 90% were seen once. The specimen comprised CD8+ T cells from peripheral blood mononuclear cells, sampled after pregnancy. All receptors derive from a female donor with multiple sclerosis, enrolled in a pregnancy study.

The gene calls are TRBV2 and TRBJ2-3; tentative D call: TRBD2 (5 bases). The CDR3 sequence is 14 residues long. In germline, CDR1 is SNHLY, CDR2 FYNNEI. V was cut by 6 bases and J by 2 bases, with 12 bases left in between. DNA of the CDR3: TGTGCCAGCAGGGACTTACCTTTCACAGATACGCAGTATTTT. Amino acid sequence: CASRDLPFTDTQYF.

The rearrangement uses TRBV7-6 and TRBJ2-7; 7 nucleotides align to TRBD2. CDR1 is SGHVS and CDR2 is FNYEAQ in the germline V gene. V lost 2 bases and J lost 7; bases outside the gene matches: 11. This CDR3 has 15 amino acids. Here the CDR3 DNA reads TGTGCCAGCAGCTTAAGGGAGGGCCTGATTCGGGAGCAGTACTTC. This encodes CASSLREGLIREQYF.

The chain is built from TRBV27 and TRBJ2-1, with 10 bases matching TRBD2. This CDR3 spans 16 amino acids. CDR1 is MNHEY and CDR2 is SMNVEV in the germline V gene (reference sequence). With V trimmed by 4 bases and J by 8 bases, 11 bases remained unmatched. This chain's CDR3 is CASSSPASGSRYEQFF. Written as DNA, the CDR3 is TGTGCCAGCAGTTCCCCCGCTAGCGGGAGTAGGTATGAGCAGTTCTTC.

The genes are TRBV2 and TRBJ1-1; a possible D gene is TRBD1 (5 bases). The germline V gene has CDR1 SNHLY and CDR2 FYNNEI. The CDR3 spans 14 residues. V lost 3 bases and J lost 1, with 9 bases in between. The CDR3 spells CASSEVTENTEAFF. CDR3 coding DNA: TGTGCCAGCAGTGAGGTGACAGAGAACACTGAAGCTTTCTTT.

This sequence joins TRBV10-1 and TRBJ2-2, with 12 bases identical to TRBD2. Looked up from germline, CDR1 is WNHNN and CDR2 is SYGVQD (reference sequence). This CDR3 region has 17 residues. Trimming at V came to 8 bases and at J to 1 base, leaving 8 bases not matched to a gene. This CDR3 is CASPEPSGRENTGELFF. For the CDR3, the DNA is TGCGCCAGCCCGGAACCTAGCGGGAGGGAGAACACCGGGGAGCTGTTTTTT.

The chain employs TRBV6-6 and TRBJ2-7; the match to TRBD2 covers 7 bases. The CDR3 spans 14 residues. The V and J ends lost 2 bases and 7 bases, in that order; junction bases with no gene match: 8. Germline-derived CDR1 and CDR2 are MNHNY and SVGAGI (reference sequence). The CDR3 sequence is CASSYNGRAEEQYF. CDR3 bases: TGTGCCAGCAGTTACAATGGGAGGGCCGAAGAGCAGTACTTC.

V gene TRBV2 combines with J gene TRBJ2-7; 8 bases agree with TRBD2. J was trimmed by 0 bases and V by 6 bases; bases with no gene match: 4. Germline V gene data show CDR1 as SNHLY and CDR2 as FYNNEI. The CDR3 sequence is 14 residues long. CDR3 loop: CASSSGSYSYEQYF. CDR3 in DNA: TGTGCCAGCAGCAGCGGGAGTTACTCCTACGAGCAGTACTTC.

The chain uses TRBV27 and TRBJ1-2; the D gene is possibly TRBD1 (5 bases). V was cut by 3 bases and J by 2 bases, with 10 bases left in between. Germline V gene lookup returns CDR1 MNHEY and CDR2 SMNVEV (reference sequence). The CDR3 length is 14 residues. The CDR3 DNA follows: TGTGCCAGCAGTTTGCAGGGTGGGAACTATGGCTACACCTTC. Its translation is CASSLQGGNYGYTF.

The CDR3 nucleotides read TGTGCCAGCAGCTACTCTGACGGGTACCAAGAGACCCAGTACTTC. It translates to CASSYSDGYQETQYF. J is TRBJ2-5 and V is TRBV5-6; D call uncertain. Trimming cost V 3 bases and J 0 bases, with 12 bases left between them. The CDR3 has 15 residues. The V gene's germline CDR1 is SGHDT and CDR2 YYEEEE.

This chain uses TRBV20-1 with TRBJ1-2, with 7 bases fitting TRBD1. CDR1 is DFQATT, CDR2 SNEGSKA, per germline (reference sequence). The CDR3 contains 11 residues. J gave up 7 bases and V 2 bases, and 1 base lay outside the gene matches. CDR3 loop: CSARTGAGYTF. CDR3 in DNA: TGCAGTGCTAGAACAGGGGCTGGCTACACCTTC.

The chain couples TRBV13 to TRBJ1-2; no reliable D call. Trimming stripped 5 bases from V and 0 bases from J, with 13 bases between. This CDR3 has 15 amino acids. CDR1 is PRHDT and CDR2 is FYEKMQ in the germline V gene (reference sequence). The CDR3 sequence is CASSVNRASNYGYTF. For the CDR3, the DNA is TGTGCCAGCAGCGTAAACAGAGCCTCTAACTATGGCTACACCTTC.

The gene calls are TRBV19 and TRBJ2-2; no firm D call. V was shortened by 5 bases and J by 6 bases, with 7 bases between the two germline ends. The CDR3 contains 12 residues. CDR1 and CDR2 (germline): LNHDA, SQIVND (reference sequence). The CDR3 region has the DNA TGTGCCAGTAGTCTTGGAGCCGGGGAGCTGTTTTTT. Encoded protein: CASSLGAGELFF.

V and J are TRBV27 and TRBJ2-1, with TRBD2 identical over 8 bases. The V segment lost 2 bases and the J segment 4 bases; nucleotides outside the gene matches: 10. The CDR3 is 17 amino acids. Germline V gene lookup returns CDR1 MNHEY and CDR2 SMNVEV (reference sequence). The CDR3 region is CASSLRISGTPYNEQFF. CDR3 nucleotide sequence: TGTGCCAGCAGTTTACGGATTAGCGGGACCCCTTACAATGAGCAGTTCTTC.

The chain recombines TRBV7-9 with TRBJ2-3, with D possibly TRBD2 on 6 matching bases. Between the trimmed V and J ends, which lost 5 bases and 0 bases, there was a span of 15 bases. The CDR3 extends over 16 amino acids. From germline, CDR1 is SEHNR and CDR2 FQNEAQ (reference sequence). CDR3 nucleotide sequence: TGTGCCAGCAGCACGTCGGGGGACTTCAGCACAGATACGCAGTATTTT. As protein: CASSTSGDFSTDTQYF.

In its sample, this clone was seen a few times. V gene TRBV4-1 combines with J gene TRBJ1-6; D call uncertain. Germline lookup yields CDR1 MGHRA and CDR2 YSYEKL. The CDR3 sequence is 15 residues long. V lost 7 bases, J lost 5 bases, and 15 bases lay in between. CDR3 nucleotides: TGCGCCAGCAAACCGGGGTCGACAAATAATTCACCCCTCCACTTT. Amino acids: CASKPGSTNNSPLHF.

CDR3 in amino acids: CASSGGLAGGSGEQYF. CDR3 in DNA: TGTGCCAGCAGCGGGGGACTAGCGGGGGGTTCGGGGGAGCAGTACTTC. V usage is TRBV11-2 and J usage is TRBJ2-7; the match to TRBD2 covers 15 bases. The CDR3 loop spans 16 amino acids. CDR1 and CDR2 (germline): SGHAT, FQNNGV. V dropped 5 bases and J dropped 7; count of bases not matched to a gene: 9.

The chain couples TRBV19 to TRBJ1-1, with TRBD1 matching 7 bases. Looked up from germline, CDR1 is LNHDA and CDR2 is SQIVND (reference sequence). Losses at the gene ends were 3 bases for V and 5 bases for J; bases not matched to a gene: 6. CDR3 length equals 14 residues. The CDR3 here is CASSMSGGRTEAFF. The CDR3 DNA reads as TGTGCCAGTAGTATGTCAGGGGGACGTACTGAAGCTTTCTTT.

The chain uses TRBV6-1 and TRBJ1-3; TRBD1 aligns across 8 bases. The CDR3 runs to 17 residues. CDR1 and CDR2 (germline): MNHNS, SASEGT. J was trimmed by 0 bases and V by 2 bases; bases with no gene match: 6. In DNA, the CDR3 is TGTGCCAGCAGTGAATGGGGCCAGGGGGCCTCTGGAAACACCATATATTTT. It translates to CASSEWGQGASGNTIYF.

The chain employs TRBV27 and TRBJ1-2, with 7 bases fitting TRBD1. With V trimmed by 3 bases and J by 4 bases, 5 bases remained unmatched. CDR1 and CDR2 from the germline V gene are MNHEY and SMNVEV (reference sequence). This CDR3 has 14 residues. The CDR3: CASSFLQGSYGYTF. As DNA, the CDR3 is TGTGCCAGCAGTTTCCTACAGGGGAGCTATGGCTACACCTTC.

CDR3 coding DNA: TGCGCCAGCACCTGGACTAGCGGGGGCGACCCTGTAACCGGGGAGCTGTTTTTT. Protein sequence: CASTWTSGGDPVTGELFF. This sequence joins TRBV5-1 and TRBJ2-2; TRBD2 matches 13 bases. V lost 6 bases, J lost 5 bases, and 13 bases stayed unmatched. Germline V lookup: CDR1 SGHRS, CDR2 YFSETQ. CDR3 size: 18 residues.

This rearrangement joins TRBV29-1 to TRBJ2-1; TRBD1 might be the D (5 bases). The V end was cut by 2 bases, the J end by 1 base, with 15 bases between. The CDR3 runs to 16 residues. The V gene's germline CDR1 is SQVTM and CDR2 ANQGSEA. The CDR3 DNA reads TGCAGCGTTGAATCGGACACCGTACATTCCTACAATGAGCAGTTCTTC. Encoded protein: CSVESDTVHSYNEQFF.

The rearrangement joins TRBV7-9 to TRBJ2-3; the D gene is possibly TRBD2 (6 bases). Trimming removed 6 bases from V and 2 bases from J, with 12 bases in between. There are 14 residues in the CDR3. Germline-derived CDR1 and CDR2 are SEHNR and FQNEAQ (reference sequence). CDR3 DNA: TGTGCCAGCAGTTATAGCGGTTCCACAGATACGCAGTATTTT. Translated: CASSYSGSTDTQYF.

The DNA of the CDR3 is TGTGCCAGCAGCCCCGGAGCCACTGAAGCTTTCTTT. Translating it yields CASSPGATEAFF. The rearrangement uses TRBV28 and TRBJ1-1; no definite D call. V lost 6 bases, J lost 4 bases, and 9 bases lay in between. This CDR3 comprises 12 residues. Germline CDR1 reads MDHEN; CDR2 reads SYDVKM.

The chain joins TRBV7-3 to TRBJ2-1, with D possibly being TRBD1 (7 bases). The CDR3 has 13 amino acids. With 5 bases removed from V and 8 bases from J, the gap between germline ends came to 13 bases. Germline V lookup: CDR1 SGHTA, CDR2 FQGTGA. This CDR3 is CASSLGGTDEQFF. The CDR3 DNA follows: TGTGCCAGCAGCCTAGGGGGGACAGATGAGCAGTTCTTC.

V usage is TRBV7-2 and J usage is TRBJ2-5; TRBD2 agrees at 7 bases. Per the germline V gene, CDR1 is SGHTA and CDR2 is FQGNSA. V lost 5 bases to trimming and J lost 5 bases; unmatched junction nucleotides: 5. This CDR3 has 13 residues. The CDR3 protein is CASSPGLVETQYF. For the CDR3, the DNA is TGTGCCAGCAGCCCCGGACTAGTTGAGACCCAGTACTTC.

The rearrangement joins TRBV7-2 to TRBJ1-2; D is possibly TRBD1 (5 bases). This CDR3 has 15 amino acids. The germline V and J ends were trimmed by 5 bases and 5 bases, with 18 bases remaining between them. Germline lookup yields CDR1 SGHTA and CDR2 FQGNSA. The CDR3 sequence: CASSGFQGPLYGYTF. As DNA, the CDR3 is TGTGCCAGCAGCGGCTTCCAGGGTCCCCTATATGGCTACACCTTC. Complete variable domain (other parts from reference TRBV7-2 and TRBJ1-2): GAGVSQSPSNKVTEKGKDVELRCDPISGHTALYWYRQSLGQGLEFLIYFQGNSAPDKSGLPSDRFSAERTGGSVSTLTIQRTQQEDSAVYLCASSGFQGPLYGYTFGSGTRLTVV.

J is TRBJ1-3 and V is TRBV7-9; unclear D gene. The CDR3 covers 12 residues. CDR1 and CDR2 from the germline V gene are SEHNR and FQNEAQ (reference sequence). Trimming removed 5 bases at V and 8 bases at J, with 10 bases between. CDR3 DNA sequence: TGTGCCAGCAGCCCCCCTTCTGACACCATATATTTT. Its protein is CASSPPSDTIYF. The whole variable domain, remainder taken from reference TRBV7-9 and TRBJ1-3, is DTGVSQNPRHKITKRGQNVTFRCDPISEHNRLYWYRQTLGQGPEFLTYFQNEAQLEKSRLLSDRFSAERPKGSFSTLEIQRTEQGDSAMYLCASSPPSDTIYFGEGSWLTVV.

The chain couples TRBV7-3 to TRBJ2-3; D unclear. Germline-derived CDR1 and CDR2 are SGHTA and FQGTGA. This CDR3 has 13 amino acids. Trimming cost V 1 base and J 4 bases, with 6 bases left between them. For the CDR3, the DNA is TGTGCCAGCAGCTTAAACTACGCAGATACGCAGTATTTT. It translates to CASSLNYADTQYF.

The V call is TRBV7-3, the J call TRBJ2-7; TRBD2 aligns across 9 bases. The trim removed 2 bases at V and 6 bases at J, leaving 8 bases unmatched. This CDR3 is built from 15 residues. Per the germline V gene, CDR1 is SGHTA and CDR2 is FQGTGA. The CDR3 here is CASSLRGGGAVEQYF. The CDR3 bases are TGTGCCAGCAGCTTACGCGGCGGGGGGGCTGTCGAGCAGTACTTC.